This T cell receptor beta chain was found in a study of Ad26.COV2.S vaccination and SARS-CoV-2 variants. Study-wide background: Ad26.COV2.S, an intramuscular injection, was given once or twice 56 days apart. Study-level findings and limits: Vaccinees reportedly had broad spike-specific CD8+ and CD4+ T cell responses. Vaccinees and placebo recipients showed similar non-spike TCR breadth.

Specified treatment: over 15 received Ad26.COV2.S at low or high dose, single or two shots; a few received placebo; per-sample allocation not given. Samples analyzed were those drawn on day 63 after the first vaccine or placebo injection. V gave up 7 bases and J gave up 4 bases, with 10 bases separating them. This CDR3 has 13 residues. Germline values: CDR1 WNHNN, CDR2 SYGVQD (reference sequence). Sequencing used immunoSEQ multiplex PCR; TCRdb keeps in-frame clones, though not all of them. The sample shows 450,000 to 550,000 clones, 70% to 90% of them seen only once. For this clone: Its antigen is unknown.

This chain joins TRBV10-1 and TRBJ2-2; no reliable D call. The starting material was peripheral blood, obtained in a trial of Ad26.COV2.S vaccine versus placebo. The receptor was derived from a person between 18 and 59 years old who received the Ad26.COV2.S COVID-19 vaccine or a placebo. This CDR3 is CASKEGLTGELFF. For the CDR3, the DNA is TGCGCCAGCAAAGAAGGTCTCACCGGGGAGCTGTTTTTT.